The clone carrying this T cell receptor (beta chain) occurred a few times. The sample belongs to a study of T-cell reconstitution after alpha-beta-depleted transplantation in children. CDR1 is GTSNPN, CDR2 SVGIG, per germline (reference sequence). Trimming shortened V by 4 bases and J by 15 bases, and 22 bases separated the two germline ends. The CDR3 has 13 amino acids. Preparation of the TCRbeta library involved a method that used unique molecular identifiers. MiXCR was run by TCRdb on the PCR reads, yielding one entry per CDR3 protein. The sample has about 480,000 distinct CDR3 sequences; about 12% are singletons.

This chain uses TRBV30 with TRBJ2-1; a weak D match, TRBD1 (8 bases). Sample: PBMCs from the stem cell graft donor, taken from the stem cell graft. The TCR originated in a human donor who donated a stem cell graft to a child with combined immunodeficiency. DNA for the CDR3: TGTGCCTGGACACAGGGGGTCGAAGCGGGACTGTTCTTC. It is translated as CAWTQGVEAGLFF.